This TCR beta chain originates from a study of CD8 T cells in Susac syndrome. In blood CD8+ and CD4+ T cells, TCR beta underwent sequencing. Negative isolation yielded the CD8+ and CD4+ T cells, while FACS enriched the TEMRA cells. Random hexamers were used to reverse transcribe an amount of about 0.45 to 1 ug RNA. TCRdb reprocessed the immunoSEQ multiplex PCR reads via MiXCR and lists one record per CDR3 protein. The sample yields under 200,000 distinct CDR3 sequences, just under 95% seen once. Note on this clonotype: Its cognate antigen is unknown.

CDR1 LNHDA and CDR2 SQIVND come from the germline V gene (reference sequence). With 4 bases removed from V and 2 bases from J, the gap between germline ends came to 12 bases. CDR3 length equals 14 residues. Points from the study as a whole: As the study acknowledged, the number of individuals who were part of its TCR sequencing and HLA analysis was relatively small.

The receptor comes from a human donor in good health. The rearrangement links TRBV19 to TRBJ2-7, with D maybe TRBD1 (6 bases). The source material was CD4+ T cells from PBMCs. CDR3 coding DNA: TGTGCCAGTAGTACTCAGACAGGCCCCTACGAGCAGTACTTC. Its translation: CASSTQTGPYEQYF.